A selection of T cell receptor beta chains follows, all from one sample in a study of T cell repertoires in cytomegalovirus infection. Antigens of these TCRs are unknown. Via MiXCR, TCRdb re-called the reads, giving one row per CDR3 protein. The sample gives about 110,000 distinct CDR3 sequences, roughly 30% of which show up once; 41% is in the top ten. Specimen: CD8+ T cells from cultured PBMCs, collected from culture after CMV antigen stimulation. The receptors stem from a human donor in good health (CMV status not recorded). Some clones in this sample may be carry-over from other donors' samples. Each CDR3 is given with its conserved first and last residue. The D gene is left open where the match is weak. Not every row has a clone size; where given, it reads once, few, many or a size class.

CDR3 protein: CAGSGGAFGELFF
CDR3 DNA: TGTGCCGGTAGCGGGGGGGCTTTCGGGGAGCTGTTTTTT
D gene: TRBD2
V gene: TRBV27
J gene: TRBJ2-2
clone size: NA

CDR3 protein: CASSLNREKNTEAFF
CDR3 DNA: TGTGCCAGCAGCTTAAACAGGGAAAAGAACACTGAAGCTTTCTTT
D gene: NA
V gene: TRBV11-1
J gene: TRBJ1-1
clone size: NA

CDR3 protein: CASSTTQVPQETQYF
CDR3 DNA: TGTGCCAGCAGTACAACACAGGTACCACAAGAGACCCAGTACTTC
D gene: NA
V gene: TRBV12-3/TRBV12-4
J gene: TRBJ2-5
clone size: few

CDR3 protein: CASTQAPGRGVENIQYF
CDR3 DNA: TGTGCCAGCACCCAAGCCCCCGGGAGGGGGGTCGAAAACATTCAGTACTTC
D gene: TRBD2
V gene: TRBV12-3/TRBV12-4
J gene: TRBJ2-4
clone size: few

CDR3 protein: CASSLARNSGANVLTF
CDR3 DNA: TGTGCCAGCAGCTTAGCGAGGAACTCTGGGGCCAACGTCCTGACTTTC
D gene: NA
V gene: TRBV7-9
J gene: TRBJ2-6
clone size: NA

CDR3 protein: CASSYGQAYREAYEQYF
CDR3 DNA: TGTGCCAGCAGTTACGGTCAGGCTTATCGCGAGGCCTACGAGCAGTACTTC
D gene: NA
V gene: TRBV6-2/TRBV6-3
J gene: TRBJ2-7
clone size: once

CDR3 protein: CASSPREGVYNEQFF
CDR3 DNA: TGTGCCAGCAGCCCCCGGGAAGGGGTGTACAATGAGCAGTTCTTC
D gene: NA
V gene: TRBV7-6
J gene: TRBJ2-1
clone size: many

CDR3 protein: CASSLGGASLFF
CDR3 DNA: TGTGCCAGCAGCTTAGGGGGCGCCTCGCTGTTTTTT
D gene: NA
V gene: TRBV7-2
J gene: TRBJ2-2
clone size: many

CDR3 protein: CASSYGTALSGDGELFF
CDR3 DNA: TGCGCCAGCAGTTACGGGACGGCACTGTCGGGTGACGGGGAGCTGTTTTTT
D gene: NA
V gene: TRBV5-1
J gene: TRBJ2-2
clone size: once

CDR3 protein: CASSLYGREDTEAFF
CDR3 DNA: TGTGCCAGCAGTTTATATGGCAGGGAGGACACTGAAGCTTTCTTT
D gene: NA
V gene: TRBV27
J gene: TRBJ1-1
clone size: NA

CDR3 protein: CASYGTGSSGANVLTF
CDR3 DNA: TGTGCCAGCTACGGGACAGGGTCCTCTGGGGCCAACGTCCTGACTTTC
D gene: TRBD1
V gene: TRBV9
J gene: TRBJ2-6
clone size: few

CDR3 protein: CASSARVGTDTQYF
CDR3 DNA: TGTGCCAGCAGCGCCAGGGTGGGCACAGATACGCAGTATTTT
D gene: NA
V gene: TRBV9
J gene: TRBJ2-3
clone size: NA

CDR3 protein: CASSYSTRQTSYEQYF
CDR3 DNA: TGTGCCAGCAGTTACTCTACACGCCAAACGTCCTACGAGCAGTACTTC
D gene: NA
V gene: TRBV6-2/TRBV6-3
J gene: TRBJ2-7
clone size: NA

CDR3 protein: CASSQEWGYEQYF
CDR3 DNA: TGCGCCAGCAGCCAAGAATGGGGCTACGAGCAGTACTTC
D gene: NA
V gene: TRBV4-3
J gene: TRBJ2-7
clone size: NA

CDR3 protein: CASSKPGVAYEQYF
CDR3 DNA: TGTGCCAGCAGCAAGCCTGGCGTAGCCTACGAGCAGTACTTC
D gene: NA
V gene: TRBV6-6
J gene: TRBJ2-7
clone size: few

CDR3 protein: CASSARDRDYF
CDR3 DNA: TGTGCCAGCAGTGCTAGGGACAGGGATTACTTC
D gene: TRBD1
V gene: TRBV6-1
J gene: TRBJ2-7
clone size: NA

CDR3 protein: CASSLRTGKAPQVPGNTIYF
CDR3 DNA: TGTGCCAGCAGTCTGAGGACAGGGAAAGCTCCCCAGGTCCCCGGAAACACCATATATTTT
D gene: TRBD1
V gene: TRBV12-3/TRBV12-4
J gene: TRBJ1-3
clone size: NA

CDR3 protein: CASSQVDSRSYNEQFF
CDR3 DNA: TGCGCCAGCAGCCAAGTAGACAGCCGCTCCTACAATGAGCAGTTCTTC
D gene: NA
V gene: TRBV4-1
J gene: TRBJ2-1
clone size: NA

CDR3 protein: CASSPPGSELGDEQYF
CDR3 DNA: TGCGCCAGCAGCCCCCCCGGATCGGAGTTAGGGGACGAGCAGTACTTC
D gene: NA
V gene: TRBV4-1
J gene: TRBJ2-7
clone size: NA

CDR3 protein: CASSEDGLAGGRSTDTQYF
CDR3 DNA: TGTGCCAGCAGTGAAGACGGACTAGCGGGGGGGCGGAGCACAGATACGCAGTATTTT
D gene: TRBD2
V gene: TRBV6-1
J gene: TRBJ2-3
clone size: NA

CDR3 protein: CATSDQGGRETQYF
CDR3 DNA: TGTGCCACCAGTGATCAAGGGGGGCGAGAGACCCAGTACTTC
D gene: NA
V gene: TRBV24-1
J gene: TRBJ2-5
clone size: NA

CDR3 protein: CASSQGAAYEQYF
CDR3 DNA: TGTGCCAGCAGTCAGGGGGCTGCTTACGAGCAGTACTTC
D gene: TRBD1
V gene: TRBV27
J gene: TRBJ2-7
clone size: few

CDR3 protein: CASSITEDNEKLFF
CDR3 DNA: TGTGCCAGTAGTATTACAGAAGATAATGAAAAACTGTTTTTT
D gene: NA
V gene: TRBV19
J gene: TRBJ1-4
clone size: few

CDR3 protein: CASGRGGDDYGYTF
CDR3 DNA: TGTGCCAGCGGCCGAGGGGGAGATGACTATGGCTACACCTTC
D gene: NA
V gene: TRBV7-6
J gene: TRBJ1-2
clone size: NA

CDR3 protein: CASSPGTGANEQYF
CDR3 DNA: TGTGCCAGCAGCCCGGGGACAGGTGCCAACGAGCAGTACTTC
D gene: TRBD1
V gene: TRBV7-8
J gene: TRBJ2-7
clone size: many

CDR3 protein: CASRYTLNTEAFF
CDR3 DNA: TGCGCCAGCAGATATACACTGAACACTGAAGCTTTCTTT
D gene: NA
V gene: TRBV10-2
J gene: TRBJ1-1
clone size: few

CDR3 protein: CASSLGLAGANEQYF
CDR3 DNA: TGTGCCAGCAGCCTGGGACTAGCGGGAGCAAACGAGCAGTACTTC
D gene: TRBD2
V gene: TRBV7-2
J gene: TRBJ2-7
clone size: many

CDR3 protein: CASIDEQNNEQFF
CDR3 DNA: TGTGCCAGCATCGATGAACAGAACAATGAGCAGTTCTTC
D gene: NA
V gene: TRBV6-2/TRBV6-3
J gene: TRBJ2-1
clone size: NA

CDR3 protein: CASSLIGTGQGLGEQFF
CDR3 DNA: TGTGCCAGCAGTCTCATCGGTACGGGACAGGGGTTAGGTGAGCAGTTCTTC
D gene: TRBD1
V gene: TRBV6-8
J gene: TRBJ2-1
clone size: NA

CDR3 protein: CAISEGTFYGYTF
CDR3 DNA: TGTGCCATCAGTGAGGGCACTTTCTATGGCTACACCTTC
D gene: NA
V gene: TRBV10-3
J gene: TRBJ1-2
clone size: few

CDR3 protein: CASSRTGSSYNEQFF
CDR3 DNA: TGTGCCAGCAGTCGGACAGGGAGCTCCTACAATGAGCAGTTCTTC
D gene: TRBD1
V gene: TRBV7-8
J gene: TRBJ2-1
clone size: many

CDR3 protein: CASSPDPPGRWNYEQYF
CDR3 DNA: TGTGCCAGCAGCCCAGACCCACCGGGACGGTGGAACTACGAGCAGTACTTC
D gene: NA
V gene: TRBV7-2
J gene: TRBJ2-7
clone size: few

CDR3 protein: CSARDGTGDTEAFF
CDR3 DNA: TGCAGTGCTAGAGATGGGACAGGGGACACTGAAGCTTTCTTT
D gene: TRBD1
V gene: TRBV20-1
J gene: TRBJ1-1
clone size: NA

CDR3 protein: CAISEPTSSYEQYF
CDR3 DNA: TGTGCCATCAGTGAGCCGACAAGTTCCTACGAGCAGTACTTC
D gene: NA
V gene: TRBV10-3
J gene: TRBJ2-7
clone size: many

CDR3 protein: CASSPGTAYGYTF
CDR3 DNA: TGTGCCAGCAGTCCCGGGACAGCCTATGGCTACACCTTC
D gene: TRBD1
V gene: TRBV7-6
J gene: TRBJ1-2
clone size: few

CDR3 protein: CASSTRTGGPVHYGYTF
CDR3 DNA: TGTGCCAGCAGTACCCGGACAGGGGGTCCGGTTCACTATGGCTACACCTTC
D gene: TRBD1
V gene: TRBV6-5
J gene: TRBJ1-2
clone size: NA

CDR3 protein: CASSRLRDTAYEQYF
CDR3 DNA: TGTGCCAGCAGTCGACTCCGGGACACGGCCTACGAGCAGTACTTC
D gene: NA
V gene: TRBV28
J gene: TRBJ2-7
clone size: NA

CDR3 protein: CASSQTPPSEYGYTF
CDR3 DNA: TGTGCCAGTAGTCAGACACCCCCGAGCGAATATGGCTACACCTTC
D gene: NA
V gene: TRBV19
J gene: TRBJ1-2
clone size: NA

CDR3 protein: CASSYSNPGSYTF
CDR3 DNA: TGTGCCAGCAGTTACTCGAATCCGGGGAGCTACACCTTC
D gene: NA
V gene: TRBV6-5
J gene: TRBJ1-2
clone size: NA

CDR3 protein: CAIRQMNTEAFF
CDR3 DNA: TGTGCCATCCGACAGATGAACACTGAAGCTTTCTTT
D gene: NA
V gene: TRBV2
J gene: TRBJ1-1
clone size: NA

CDR3 protein: CASSSWGDHNEQFF
CDR3 DNA: TGTGCCAGCAGCTCCTGGGGGGACCACAATGAGCAGTTCTTC
D gene: NA
V gene: TRBV11-3
J gene: TRBJ2-1
clone size: NA

CDR3 protein: CASSFRGFGNEQFF
CDR3 DNA: TGTGCCAGCAGTTTCCGGGGGTTTGGCAATGAGCAGTTCTTC
D gene: NA
V gene: TRBV28
J gene: TRBJ2-1
clone size: few

CDR3 protein: CASRPTGGLYNEQFF
CDR3 DNA: TGTGCCAGTAGACCCACAGGGGGCCTCTACAATGAGCAGTTCTTC
D gene: TRBD1
V gene: TRBV19
J gene: TRBJ2-1
clone size: NA

CDR3 protein: CASSPGQRNGYTF
CDR3 DNA: TGTGCCAGCAGCCCCGGACAGAGAAATGGCTACACCTTC
D gene: NA
V gene: TRBV7-8
J gene: TRBJ1-2
clone size: NA

CDR3 protein: CASSQNTQLNTEAFF
CDR3 DNA: TGCGCCAGCAGCCAGAACACACAACTGAACACTGAAGCTTTCTTT
D gene: NA
V gene: TRBV4-1
J gene: TRBJ1-1
clone size: few

CDR3 protein: CATSDRDRVQETQYF
CDR3 DNA: TGTGCCACCAGTGATCGGGACAGGGTTCAAGAGACCCAGTACTTC
D gene: TRBD1
V gene: TRBV24-1
J gene: TRBJ2-5
clone size: NA

CDR3 protein: CASSPGLDQETQYF
CDR3 DNA: TGCGCCAGCAGCCCCGGACTAGACCAAGAGACCCAGTACTTC
D gene: TRBD2
V gene: TRBV4-1
J gene: TRBJ2-5
clone size: NA

CDR3 protein: CSARPPRGPETQYF
CDR3 DNA: TGCAGTGCTAGACCCCCGAGGGGGCCGGAGACCCAGTACTTC
D gene: TRBD1
V gene: TRBV20-1
J gene: TRBJ2-5
clone size: NA

CDR3 protein: CASGRQKEDSPLHF
CDR3 DNA: TGTGCCAGCGGAAGACAGAAAGAGGATTCACCCCTCCACTTT
D gene: NA
V gene: TRBV6-1
J gene: TRBJ1-6
clone size: few

CDR3 protein: CASSFTGKATEAFF
CDR3 DNA: TGTGCCAGCAGTTTTACAGGCAAGGCCACTGAAGCTTTCTTT
D gene: NA
V gene: TRBV27
J gene: TRBJ1-1
clone size: NA

CDR3 protein: CASRAPGASQPQHF
CDR3 DNA: TGTGCCAGCAGGGCTCCAGGGGCGAGTCAGCCCCAGCATTTT
D gene: NA
V gene: TRBV7-9
J gene: TRBJ1-5
clone size: large

CDR3 protein: CASSPGGRNQPQHF
CDR3 DNA: TGTGCCAGCAGTCCAGGGGGAAGGAATCAGCCCCAGCATTTT
D gene: TRBD1
V gene: TRBV27
J gene: TRBJ1-5
clone size: many

CDR3 protein: CASSPSEGPGNTIYF
CDR3 DNA: TGTGCCAGCAGTCCTTCTGAGGGACCTGGAAACACCATATATTTT
D gene: NA
V gene: TRBV27
J gene: TRBJ1-3
clone size: NA

CDR3 protein: CASSYQRREGNTEAFF
CDR3 DNA: TGTGCCAGCAGTTACCAACGAAGGGAGGGGAACACTGAAGCTTTCTTT
D gene: NA
V gene: TRBV6-5
J gene: TRBJ1-1
clone size: few

CDR3 protein: CSAVRDYGYTF
CDR3 DNA: TGCAGCGCAGTCCGGGACTATGGCTACACCTTC
D gene: NA
V gene: TRBV29-1
J gene: TRBJ1-2
clone size: NA